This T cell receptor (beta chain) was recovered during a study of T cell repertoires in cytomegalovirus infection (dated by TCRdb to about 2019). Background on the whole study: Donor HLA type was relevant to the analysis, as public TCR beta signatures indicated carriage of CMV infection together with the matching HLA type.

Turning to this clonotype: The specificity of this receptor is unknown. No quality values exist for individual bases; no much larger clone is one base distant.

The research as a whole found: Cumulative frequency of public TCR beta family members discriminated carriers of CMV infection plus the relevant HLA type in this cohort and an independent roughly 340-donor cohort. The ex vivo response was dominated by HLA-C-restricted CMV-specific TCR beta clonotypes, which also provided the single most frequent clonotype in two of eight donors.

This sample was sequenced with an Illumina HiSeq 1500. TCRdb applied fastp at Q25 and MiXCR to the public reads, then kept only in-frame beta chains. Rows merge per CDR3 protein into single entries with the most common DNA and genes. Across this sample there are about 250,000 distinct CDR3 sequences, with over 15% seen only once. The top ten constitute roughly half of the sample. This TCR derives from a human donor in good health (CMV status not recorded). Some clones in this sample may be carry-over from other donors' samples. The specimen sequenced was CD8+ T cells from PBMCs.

The DNA reads as follows: TGCGCCAGCAGCCAGCATGGACAGAACCTTAACTATGGCTACACCTTC. It encodes CASSQHGQNLNYGYTF. The V gene is TRBV4-1 and the J gene is TRBJ1-2; TRBD1 is a possible D gene, resting on 6 matching bases. The germline V gene gives CDR1 as MGHRA and CDR2 as YSYEKL. V is shortened by 3 bases, J by 1 base, and the region joining them spans 15 bases. The CDR3 numbers 16 residues from cysteine through phenylalanine. Left in the record is the CDR3 DNA by itself, 48 bases read in frame from the first base.